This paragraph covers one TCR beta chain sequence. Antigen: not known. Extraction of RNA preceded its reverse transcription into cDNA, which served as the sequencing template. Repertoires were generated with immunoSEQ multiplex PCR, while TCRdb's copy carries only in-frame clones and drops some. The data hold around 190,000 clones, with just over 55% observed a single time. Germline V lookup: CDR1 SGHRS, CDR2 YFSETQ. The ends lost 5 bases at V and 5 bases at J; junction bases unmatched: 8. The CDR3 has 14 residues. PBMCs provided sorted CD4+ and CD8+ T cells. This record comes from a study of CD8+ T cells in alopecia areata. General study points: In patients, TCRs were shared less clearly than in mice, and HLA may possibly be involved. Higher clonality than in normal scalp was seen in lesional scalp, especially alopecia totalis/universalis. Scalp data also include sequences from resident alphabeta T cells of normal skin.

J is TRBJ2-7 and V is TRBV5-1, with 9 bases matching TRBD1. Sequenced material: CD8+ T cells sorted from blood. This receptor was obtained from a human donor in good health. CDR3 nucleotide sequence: TGCGCCAGCAGACCCGGGACAGGGTTCGACGAGCAGTACTTC. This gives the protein CASRPGTGFDEQYF.